This TCR beta chain originates from a study of PD-1 blockade in classical Hodgkin lymphoma (dated by TCRdb to about 2020). About the study as a whole: To define a peripheral blood immune signature of response to PD-1 blockade in classical Hodgkin lymphoma, the study combined TCR beta sequencing with CyTOF.

Of note for this clone: Its antigen is unknown. No much larger clone is present one base from it, and per-base qualities are unavailable.

The time point label on this specimen signifies: newly diagnosed, previously untreated cHL patient sample. CD8+ T cells were purified from thawed PBMCs by magnetic negative selection with a Miltenyi CD8+ T cell isolation kit. PBMCs from patients with newly diagnosed, previously untreated classical Hodgkin lymphoma were sequenced as a comparison group for the relapsed/refractory trial patients. Peripheral blood was collected in 8 mL Vacutainer Cell Preparation Tubes, from which PBMCs were isolated by centrifugation and then cryopreserved. Purified CD4+ and CD8+ fractions were generated only in cases for which an additional PBMC sample was available. On LS columns in a quadroMACS separator, the magnetically labelled cells were depleted, and the flow-through was collected as the purified fraction. Genomic DNA was isolated using the Qiagen DNeasy kit from unsorted PBMCs as well as from negatively selected CD4+ and CD8+ fractions. TCR beta CDR3 regions were subjected to amplification by immunoSEQ multiplex PCR with primers that anneal to V and J segments. A synthetic immune receptor repertoire was used to minimize amplification bias, and any remaining bias was removed computationally after sequencing. The original pipeline was this. Repertoire diversity was quantified as the Shannon entropy index using custom Python scripts. The unsorted, CD4+ and CD8+ repertoires were each analyzed separately, with the exception of combined analyses, where CD4+ and CD8+ sequences were merged in silico. Imported from immuneACCESS, the table was reduced by TCRdb to in-frame sequences with V and J called. These copies leave out some clones; in studies compared against another copy, an unresolved V gene accounts for under half, and the cause of the remainder is not known. D and trimming were read from the DNA, whereas the V and J calls and clone size are those reported in that table. The sample data list some 9,000 clones, and 80% to 95% of these were observed just once. The top ten clonotypes cover about 8% of the sample.

As encoded in the germline V gene, CDR1 is MGHRA while CDR2 is YSYEKL. V ends up 2 bases short and J 3 bases short, with an unmatched junction base count of 0. Spanning cysteine to phenylalanine, the CDR3 consists of 14 amino acids. Left in the record is the CDR3 DNA by itself, 42 bases read in frame from the first base. Results and caveats for the whole study, not just this receptor: The study was restricted to a single clinical trial cohort, and the causes of repertoire differences, possibly disease activity or prior therapy, were left undefined. Newly diagnosed patients were reported to have lower baseline TCR diversity than healthy donors, and relapsed/refractory patients were reported to have lower baseline TCR diversity still.

This clonotype originated in a human donor with classical Hodgkin lymphoma. Sequencing was done on a sample of CD8+ T cells from blood. Here the chain combines TRBV4-1 and TRBJ2-1; 8 central nucleotides agree with TRBD2. The CDR3 protein: CASSQTSGYNEQFF. DNA sequence: TGCGCCAGCAGCCAAACTAGCGGCTACAATGAGCAGTTCTTC.